This TCR beta chain is drawn from a study of blood T cell repertoires in COVID-19. The wider study: Sites across the United States, Italy and Spain contributed samples from acute and convalescent COVID-19. The cDNA or gDNA used as material had been derived from T cells, B-cell-depleted T cells, or PBMCs.

The length of the CDR3 is 13 residues. Germline CDR1 reads KGHSH; CDR2 reads LQKENI. With 2 bases removed from V and 4 bases from J, the gap between germline ends came to 9 bases. In the authors' methods: Quantification of nucleated cells was approximated via reference gene primer amplification. The table came from immunoSEQ multiplex PCR; TCRdb's copy has only in-frame clones and leaves some out. Clone size and V and J calls were adopted from that table, with D and trimming inferred from the DNA. The data contain about 260,000 clones, 88% of them seen just once; the ten biggest clones take up approximately 3.7%.

Sequencing was performed on peripheral blood. The clonotype comes from a man in his sixties who had recovered from COVID-19. The rearrangement uses TRBV18 and TRBJ2-7; no definite D call. CDR3 sequence: CASSPFLSYEQYF. In DNA form, the CDR3 reads TGTGCCAGCTCACCATTTTTGAGTTACGAGCAGTACTTC.